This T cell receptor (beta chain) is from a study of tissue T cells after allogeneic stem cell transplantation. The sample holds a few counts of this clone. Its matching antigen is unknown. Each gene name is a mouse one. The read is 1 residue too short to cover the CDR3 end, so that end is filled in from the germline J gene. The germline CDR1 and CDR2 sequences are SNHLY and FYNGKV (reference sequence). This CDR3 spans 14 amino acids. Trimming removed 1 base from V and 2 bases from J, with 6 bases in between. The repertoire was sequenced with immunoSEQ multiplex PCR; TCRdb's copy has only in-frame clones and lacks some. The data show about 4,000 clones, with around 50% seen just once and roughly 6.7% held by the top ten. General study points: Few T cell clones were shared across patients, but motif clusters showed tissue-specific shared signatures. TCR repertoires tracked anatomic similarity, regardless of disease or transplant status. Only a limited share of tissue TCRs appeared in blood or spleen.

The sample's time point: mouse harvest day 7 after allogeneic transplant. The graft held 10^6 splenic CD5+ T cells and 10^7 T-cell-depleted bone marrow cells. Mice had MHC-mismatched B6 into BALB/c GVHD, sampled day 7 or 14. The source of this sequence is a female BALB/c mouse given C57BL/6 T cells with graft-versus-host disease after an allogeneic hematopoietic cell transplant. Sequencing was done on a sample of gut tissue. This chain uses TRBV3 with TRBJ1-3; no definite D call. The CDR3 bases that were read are TGTGCCAGCAGCTTAGTGGGAACTGGAAATACGCTCTAT. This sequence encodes CASSLVGTGNTLY. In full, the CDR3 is CASSLVGTGNTLYF. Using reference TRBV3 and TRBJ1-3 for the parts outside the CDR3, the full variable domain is GPKVLQIPSHQIIDMGQMVTLNCDPVSNHLYFYWYKQILGQQMEFLVNFYNGKVMEKSKLFKDQFSVERPDGSYFTLKIQPTALEDSAVYFCASSLVGTGNTLYFGEGSRLIVV.